This T cell receptor (beta chain) appears in the sequencing data of a study of Ad26.COV2.S vaccination and SARS-CoV-2 variants. The overall study: Administration of Ad26.COV2.S was intramuscular, either once or twice 56 days apart.

The table came from immunoSEQ multiplex PCR; TCRdb's copy has only in-frame clones and leaves some out. This table has about 350,000 clones, around 86% appearing once. The CDR3 runs to 15 residues. V shed 3 bases and J shed 8 bases, with 20 bases lying between them. The V gene's germline CDR1 is SGHNT and CDR2 YYREEE (reference sequence). As to treatment: around 19 received Ad26.COV2.S at low or high dose, single or two shots; 5 received placebo; per-sample allocation not given. It was on day 63 after the first vaccine or placebo injection that samples were taken. This TCR was recovered from a person between 18 and 59 years old who received the Ad26.COV2.S COVID-19 vaccine or a placebo. The specimen comprised peripheral blood, sampled in a trial of Ad26.COV2.S vaccine versus placebo. The V gene is TRBV5-4, the J gene TRBJ1-2; the D gene is possibly TRBD1 (6 bases). CDR3 DNA sequence: TGTGCCAGCAGCTCCGGACAGAATAGCATGGGAGGCTACACCTTC. Translating gives CASSSGQNSMGGYTF.